Listed below are T cell receptor beta chains from one sample, sequenced in a study of beta chain features in type 1 diabetes. Measured with immunoSEQ multiplex PCR; TCRdb has only the in-frame clones, and not every one. The sample has some 220,000 clones; approximately 11% are singletons. Sequenced input: central memory CD4+ T cells from blood. The receptors originated from a man younger than 35 in good health. CDR3s include the opening cysteine and the closing phenylalanine or tryptophan. D genes are given only for firm matches. The listing skips clone size in some rows; elsewhere it reads once, few, many or a size class.

J gene | clone size | V gene | D gene | CDR3 protein | CDR3 DNA
TRBJ2-2 | . | TRBV18 | . | CASSSDPVGELFF | TGTGCCAGCTCATCCGACCCCGTGGGGGAGCTGTTTTTT
TRBJ2-5 | few | TRBV27 | TRBD1 | CASSLLGSTGGGETQYF | TGTGCCAGCAGTCTACTTGGCTCGACAGGGGGCGGGGAGACCCAGTACTTC
TRBJ2-1 | few | TRBV6-5 | TRBD2 | CASSKTRGDNEQFF | TGTGCCAGCAGTAAAACTCGGGGGGACAATGAGCAGTTCTTC
TRBJ1-4 | few | TRBV7-9 | TRBD1 | CASSPGQGEKLFF | TGTGCCAGCAGCCCGGGACAGGGTGAAAAACTGTTTTTT
TRBJ2-1 | . | TRBV19 | TRBD2 | CASSIRNGGDEQFF | TGTGCCAGTAGTATTCGTAATGGGGGGGATGAGCAGTTCTTC
TRBJ2-7 | once | TRBV2 | . | CASSGRRSGQPYEQYF | TGTGCCAGCAGTGGCCGGCGAAGCGGCCAGCCCTACGAGCAGTACTTC
TRBJ1-2 | . | TRBV7-2 | . | CASSPVRNNYGYTF | TGTGCCAGCAGCCCAGTCAGGAATAACTATGGCTACACCTTC
TRBJ1-1 | few | TRBV30 | . | CAWSPGGMNTEAFF | TGTGCCTGGAGTCCGGGGGGAATGAACACTGAAGCTTTCTTT
TRBJ2-1 | many | TRBV7-2 | . | CASSPSRAAPYNEQFF | TGTGCCAGCAGCCCCTCAAGGGCGGCCCCCTACAATGAGCAGTTCTTC
TRBJ1-2 | few | TRBV18 | . | CASSRDASGSANYGYTF | TGTGCCAGCTCACGGGATGCATCAGGATCCGCTAACTATGGCTACACCTTC